Following are 2 T cell receptor beta chains from one sample sequenced in a study of cytomegalovirus exposure and HLA in healthy donors. With 60 Vbeta and 13 Jbeta primers, the PCR was carried out. This table comes from immunoSEQ multiplex PCR, and its TCRdb copy is limited to in-frame clones, with some not included. The data show 150,000 to 200,000 clones, 81% seen once. Sequencing input: PBMCs. The receptors stem from a young man in good health and CMV-seronegative.

This chain links TRBV7-9 with TRBJ1-5, with D perhaps matching TRBD1 (5 bases). Trimming shortened V by 1 base and J by 7 bases, and 8 bases separated the two germline ends. Germline values: CDR1 SEHNR, CDR2 FQNEAQ (reference sequence). The CDR3 extends over 13 amino acids. The CDR3 region has the DNA TGTGCCAGCAGCTTAGACGGGGGACAGCCCCAGCATTTT. Protein sequence: CASSLDGGQPQHF.

CDR3 residues: CASSLYVDTPGNTIYF. The CDR3 DNA follows: TGTGCCAGCAGCCTCTATGTGGACACGCCGGGAAACACCATATATTTT. The chain uses TRBV7-3 and TRBJ1-3; perhaps TRBD1 as D (5 bases). The CDR3 contains 16 residues. Trimming left V 5 bases short and J 4 bases short, with 18 bases between. In germline, CDR1 is SGHTA, CDR2 FQGTGA.